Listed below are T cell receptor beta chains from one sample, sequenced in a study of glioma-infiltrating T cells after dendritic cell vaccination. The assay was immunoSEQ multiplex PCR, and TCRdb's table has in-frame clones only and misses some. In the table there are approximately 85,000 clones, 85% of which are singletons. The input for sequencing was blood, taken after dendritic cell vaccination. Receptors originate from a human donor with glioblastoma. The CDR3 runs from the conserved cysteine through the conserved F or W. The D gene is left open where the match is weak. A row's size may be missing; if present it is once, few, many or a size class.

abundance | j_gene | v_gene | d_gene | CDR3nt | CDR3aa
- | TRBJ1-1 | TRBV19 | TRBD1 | TGTGCCAGTACCGAAACAGGGGCCACTGAAGCTTTCTTT | CASTETGATEAFF
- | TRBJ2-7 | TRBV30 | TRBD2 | TGTGCCTGGGCGACTAGCGGGAGGACATATACCTACGAGCAGTACTTC | CAWATSGRTYTYEQYF
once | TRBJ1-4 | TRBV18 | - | TGTGCCAGCTCACCACTAACCAGGGTGGCCGAAAAACTGTTTTTT | CASSPLTRVAEKLFF
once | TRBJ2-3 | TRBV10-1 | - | TGCGCCAGCAGCGGAGGGGGGGGGCCACTCACAGATACGCAGTATTTT | CASSGGGGPLTDTQYF
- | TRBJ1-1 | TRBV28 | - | TGTGCCAGCAGATATACAGGGATTGAAGCTTTCTTT | CASRYTGIEAFF
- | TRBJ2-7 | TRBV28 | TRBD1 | TGTGCCAGCATGACAGGGAGTTTCGACGAGCAGTACTTC | CASMTGSFDEQYF
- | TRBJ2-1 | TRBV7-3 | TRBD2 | TGTGCCAGCAGCTCCGGGACTAGCGGGAGGTCCAACTACAATGAGCAGTTCTTC | CASSSGTSGRSNYNEQFF
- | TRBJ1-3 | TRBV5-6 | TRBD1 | TGTGCCAGCAGCTCCGGGGACAGGGTCGAGAAATACGGTTCAAACACCATATATTTT | CASSSGDRVEKYGSNTIYF
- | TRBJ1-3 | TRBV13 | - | TGTGCCAGCAGCCCACGGGGGGACACCATATATTTT | CASSPRGDTIYF
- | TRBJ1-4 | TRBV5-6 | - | TGTGCCAGCAGCGCACCAGGGGTTGGGAATGAAAAACTGTTTTTT | CASSAPGVGNEKLFF
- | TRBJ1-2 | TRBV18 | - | TGTGCCAGCTCACCATCTACGGGCTATGGCTACACCTTC | CASSPSTGYGYTF
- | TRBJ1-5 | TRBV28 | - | TGTGCCAGCAGTTTAGGTGAGGGAAATCAGCCCCAGCATTTT | CASSLGEGNQPQHF
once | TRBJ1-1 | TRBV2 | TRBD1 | TGTGCAATCAAAGGGAGTACACAGGGGTACACTGAAGCTTTCTTT | CAIKGSTQGYTEAFF
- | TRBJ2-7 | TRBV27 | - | TGTGCCAGCAGTTTATCGGGCAATACCTACTACGAGCAGTACTTC | CASSLSGNTYYEQYF
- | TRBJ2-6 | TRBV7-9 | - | TGTGCCAGCAGTTATACAGGGTTTGCTGGGGCCAACGTCCTGACTTTC | CASSYTGFAGANVLTF
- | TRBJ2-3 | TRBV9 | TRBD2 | TGTGCCAGCAGCAAAAACTCGGGACTAGCGGATACGCAGTATTTT | CASSKNSGLADTQYF
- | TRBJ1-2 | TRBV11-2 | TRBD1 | TGTGCCAGCAGCTCGTCTGCCGGGACAGGGGAGAAGTATGGCTACACCTTC | CASSSSAGTGEKYGYTF
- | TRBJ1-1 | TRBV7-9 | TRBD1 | TGTGCCAGCAGCCAGGGACAGGGGTTCACAGCTTTCTTT | CASSQGQGFTAFF
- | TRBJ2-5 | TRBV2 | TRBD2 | TGTGCCAGCAGTGGTACTAGCGGATACCAAGAGACCCAGTACTTC | CASSGTSGYQETQYF
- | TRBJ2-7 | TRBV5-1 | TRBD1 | TGCGCCAGCAGCTTCCCGGGACAGGGGTTCTACGAGCAGTACTTC | CASSFPGQGFYEQYF
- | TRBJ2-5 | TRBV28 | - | TGTGCCAGCAGTTCCTCCCGTGAGGAGACCCAGTACTTC | CASSSSREETQYF
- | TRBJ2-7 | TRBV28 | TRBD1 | TGTGCCAGCAGTCCACGGACAGGGGACGAGACCTACGAGCAGTACTTC | CASSPRTGDETYEQYF
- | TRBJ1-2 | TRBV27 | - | TGTGCCAGCAGTTTAAATAGAGACAGAACTCGAACTAATGGCTACACCTTC | CASSLNRDRTRTNGYTF
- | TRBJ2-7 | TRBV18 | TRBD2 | TGTGCCAGCTCACTAGCGGGGGGTGCCTACGAGCAGTACTTC | CASSLAGGAYEQYF
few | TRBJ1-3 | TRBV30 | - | TGTGCCTGGAGCTACGGTAACTCTGGAAACACCATATATTTT | CAWSYGNSGNTIYF
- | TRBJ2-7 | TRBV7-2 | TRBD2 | TGTGCCAGCAGCCCAGAGAGACTAGCGGGAGAATACTACGAGCAGTACTTC | CASSPERLAGEYYEQYF
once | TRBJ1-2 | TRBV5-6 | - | TGTGCCAGCAAGACAGCCCTTCATGGCTACACCTTC | CASKTALHGYTF
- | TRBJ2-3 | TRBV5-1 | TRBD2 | TGCGCCAGCAGCTTTGGACTAGCGGGGGGCTCGCAGTATTTT | CASSFGLAGGSQYF
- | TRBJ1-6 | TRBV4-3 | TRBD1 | TGCGCCAGCAGCCAAGCGACAGGGCCGAACTCACCCCTCCACTTT | CASSQATGPNSPLHF
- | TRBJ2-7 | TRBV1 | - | TGCACCAGCAGCCAAGGACTAGCGGGAGAAGTGTACGAGCAGTACTTC | CTSSQGLAGEVYEQYF
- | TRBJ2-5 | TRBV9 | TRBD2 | TGTGCCAGCAGCCCTTGGACTAGCGGGAGTGAGACCCAGTACTTC | CASSPWTSGSETQYF
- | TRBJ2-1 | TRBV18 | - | TGTGCCAGCTCCAAGGGGACTGGAGGTCCCTACAATGAGCAGTTCTTC | CASSKGTGGPYNEQFF
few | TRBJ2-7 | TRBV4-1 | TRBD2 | TGCGCCAGCAGCCCGCGGACTAGCGGGTCCTACGAGCAGTACTTC | CASSPRTSGSYEQYF
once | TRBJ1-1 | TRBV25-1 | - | TGTGCCAGCACCGGCAGGGCGTCGAACACTGAAGCTTTCTTT | CASTGRASNTEAFF
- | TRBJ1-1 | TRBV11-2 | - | TGTGCCAGCAGCTTAGGAAAAGCGGGTAACACTGAAGCTTTCTTT | CASSLGKAGNTEAFF
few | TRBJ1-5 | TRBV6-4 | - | TGTGCCAGCAGTGAAGGGGAATATCAGCCCCAGCATTTT | CASSEGEYQPQHF
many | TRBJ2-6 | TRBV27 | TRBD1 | TGTGCCAGCAGTCCACAGGGGGTCAGCTCTGGGGCCAACGTCCTGACTTTC | CASSPQGVSSGANVLTF
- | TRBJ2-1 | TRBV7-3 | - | TGTGCCAGCAGCAACTCGGGAGATGGGATGGATGAGCAGTTCTTC | CASSNSGDGMDEQFF
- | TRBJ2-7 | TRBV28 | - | TGTGCCAGCAGTTTAACCGGACTACCCTACGAGCAGTACTTC | CASSLTGLPYEQYF
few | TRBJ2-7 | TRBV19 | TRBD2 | TGTGCCAGTAGTATGCTAGCGGGAGGCTCCTACGAGCAGTACTTC | CASSMLAGGSYEQYF